This is a list of T cell receptor beta chains from one sample in a study of control samples from healthy donors and cancer patients. Profiled with immunoSEQ multiplex PCR; TCRdb holds only in-frame clones, not every one. The sample lists about 140,000 clones, about 90% occurring once. The sequenced sample was blood. Source of these receptors: a man aged 18 to 35 in good health. Each CDR3 is given with its conserved first and last residue. A D gene is named only where the DNA matches it firmly. Rows may omit the clone size; those that give it use once, few, many or a size class.

D gene | J gene | clone size | V gene | CDR3 DNA | CDR3 protein
NA | TRBJ1-2 | NA | TRBV2 | TGTGCCAGCAGGATCGACCCTAACTATGGCTACACCTTC | CASRIDPNYGYTF
NA | TRBJ1-1 | NA | TRBV19 | TGTGCCAGTAGTAAATTCAAGAACACTGAAGCTTTCTTT | CASSKFKNTEAFF
NA | TRBJ1-2 | once | TRBV5-1 | TGCGCCAGCAGCCTACTCGGGACAAAGACTTCTAACTATGGCTACACCTTC | CASSLLGTKTSNYGYTF
NA | TRBJ1-2 | once | TRBV5-4 | TGTGCCAGCAGCTCCGACCCGCAAACGGGCTACACCTTC | CASSSDPQTGYTF
TRBD2 | TRBJ2-7 | few | TRBV6-2/TRBV6-3 | TGTGCCAGCAGTTACAGATGGGCGGAAAGACTAGCGGGCCGTAGGGGTGGTGAGCAGTACTTC | CASSYRWAERLAGRRGGEQYF
NA | TRBJ2-2 | NA | TRBV5-4 | TGTGCCAGCAGCTCCTATGGCGGGGAGCTGTTTTTT | CASSSYGGELFF
NA | TRBJ1-2 | NA | TRBV27 | TGTGCCAGCAGTCCATTTGCCAGCTTACAGGGCCTGGAATATGGCTACACCTTC | CASSPFASLQGLEYGYTF
NA | TRBJ1-6 | NA | TRBV7-2 | TGTGCCAGCAGCTCGGACAGACTCTATTCACCCCTCCACTTT | CASSSDRLYSPLHF
TRBD1 | TRBJ1-1 | NA | TRBV28 | TGTGCCAGCTTATTGGGACAGGGAGGAACTGAAGCTTTCTTT | CASLLGQGGTEAFF
TRBD1 | TRBJ2-1 | NA | TRBV10-3 | TGTGCCATCACTCGACAGGGGGCCGTAAATGAGCAGTTCTTC | CAITRQGAVNEQFF
TRBD1 | TRBJ1-2 | NA | TRBV4-2 | TGTGCCAGCAGCCAAGTCTCCGGGACAGGACTCTATGGCTACACCTTC | CASSQVSGTGLYGYTF
TRBD1 | TRBJ1-2 | once | TRBV27 | TGTGCCAGCAGTGTCGGGACAGGGGTTAACTATGGCTACACCTTC | CASSVGTGVNYGYTF
TRBD1 | TRBJ1-6 | NA | TRBV11-3 | TGTGCCAGCAGCCTGGGACAGGGGGCCCATAATTCACCCCTCCACTTT | CASSLGQGAHNSPLHF
NA | TRBJ2-3 | NA | TRBV6-1 | TGTGCCAGCAGTGAGGGGCCGTGGATCACAGATACGCAGTATTTT | CASSEGPWITDTQYF
NA | TRBJ2-7 | NA | TRBV6-6 | TGTGCCAGCAGTTTCGACGGTGGTAGCTCCTACGAGCAGTACTTC | CASSFDGGSSYEQYF
NA | TRBJ1-2 | NA | TRBV20-1 | TGCAGTGCTAGTCACGGGGTGGACTATGGCTACACCTTC | CSASHGVDYGYTF
NA | TRBJ1-5 | NA | TRBV6-6 | TGTGCCAGCAGGCCCAGGGTGGGGGCGTCAGATCAGCCCCAGCATTTT | CASRPRVGASDQPQHF
NA | TRBJ1-1 | NA | TRBV27 | TGTGCCAGCAGTTTATGGGGGTTGGGCACTGAAGCTTTCTTT | CASSLWGLGTEAFF
TRBD2 | TRBJ2-1 | NA | TRBV27 | TGTGCCAGCAGTTCACCTGATGGGACTAGCGGATACAATGAGCAGTTCTTC | CASSSPDGTSGYNEQFF
NA | TRBJ1-4 | few | TRBV7-9 | TGTGCCAGCAGCTTCCCCAGACAAGAGAATGAAAAACTGTTTTTT | CASSFPRQENEKLFF
NA | TRBJ2-7 | once | TRBV6-2/TRBV6-3 | TGTGCCAGCAGTTACAACAGTTTGAGCTCCTACGAGCAGTACTTC | CASSYNSLSSYEQYF
NA | TRBJ1-2 | NA | TRBV19 | TGTGCCAGTAGTAAGGCAAATTCTAACTATGGCTACACCTTC | CASSKANSNYGYTF
NA | TRBJ1-4 | once | TRBV5-1 | TGCGCCAGCAGCTTATACAGGGCGAATGAAAAACTGTTTTTT | CASSLYRANEKLFF
TRBD2 | TRBJ2-1 | NA | TRBV4-1 | TGCGCCAGCAGCCCGGCGGGTACGCGGGGGGATGAGCAGTTCTTC | CASSPAGTRGDEQFF
TRBD1 | TRBJ2-2 | NA | TRBV27 | TGTGCCAGCAGTTTACCGTCAGGGGGCTCGGTCGGGGAGCTGTTTTTT | CASSLPSGGSVGELFF
TRBD2 | TRBJ2-1 | NA | TRBV5-6 | TGTGCCAGCAGCTTGAATCGGCTAGCGGGGGGCGATGAGCAGTTCTTC | CASSLNRLAGGDEQFF
NA | TRBJ1-2 | NA | TRBV5-1 | TGCGCCAGCAGCTTGAGCGAGGGAGGCTATGGCTACACCTTC | CASSLSEGGYGYTF
NA | TRBJ1-5 | NA | TRBV15 | TGTGCCACCAGCAGAGAAGGGACTGGCAATCAGCCCCAGCATTTT | CATSREGTGNQPQHF
TRBD1 | TRBJ1-2 | once | TRBV20-1 | TGCAGTGCTAAACAGGGGGCGGGCTACACCTTC | CSAKQGAGYTF
TRBD1 | TRBJ1-4 | NA | TRBV25-1 | TGTGCCAGCGGAGGGACAGGGGGCGAAAAACTGTTTTTT | CASGGTGGEKLFF
NA | TRBJ1-3 | NA | TRBV6-5 | TGTGCCAGCAGTTCGAGTCGGACAGCCTCTGGAAACACCATATATTTT | CASSSSRTASGNTIYF
NA | TRBJ1-3 | NA | TRBV9 | TGTGCCAGCAGTCAGGGAAGGGGGACCTCTGGAAACACCATATATTTT | CASSQGRGTSGNTIYF
TRBD1 | TRBJ1-4 | NA | TRBV18 | TGTGCCAGCTCACCGCGACAGGGTAATGAAAAACTGTTTTTT | CASSPRQGNEKLFF
TRBD1 | TRBJ1-2 | NA | TRBV6-2/TRBV6-3 | TGTGCCAGCAGTGGGGGACAGGGGAGCTATGGCTACACCTTC | CASSGGQGSYGYTF
TRBD2 | TRBJ2-1 | few | TRBV4-1 | TGCGCCAGCAGCCAAATGGGACTAGAAGGTGATGAGCAGTTCTTC | CASSQMGLEGDEQFF
NA | TRBJ2-7 | once | TRBV21-1 | TGTGCCAGCAGCCCTACGGGACTAGCGGGGAGCTCCTACGAGCAGTACTTC | CASSPTGLAGSSYEQYF
TRBD1 | TRBJ1-2 | once | TRBV28 | TGTGCCAGCAGTTTAAGCACAGGGGGCTACTATGGCTACACCTTC | CASSLSTGGYYGYTF
TRBD1 | TRBJ2-7 | NA | TRBV11-2 | TGTGCCAGCAGCTCAGGGGGTGTTTTATCCGCCTACGAGCAGTACTTC | CASSSGGVLSAYEQYF
NA | TRBJ2-6 | NA | TRBV10-2 | TGCGCCAGCAGTGAGTTCTCTGGGGCCAACGTCCTGACTTTC | CASSEFSGANVLTF
TRBD2 | TRBJ2-1 | NA | TRBV7-2 | TGTGCCAGCAGCTTAGGTCCAGCGGGGGGTTACAATGAGCAGTTCTTC | CASSLGPAGGYNEQFF
NA | TRBJ2-5 | NA | TRBV4-1 | TGCGCCAGCAGCCAGGCCACACTTCGGTACCAAGAGACCCAGTACTTC | CASSQATLRYQETQYF
TRBD1 | TRBJ1-2 | NA | TRBV28 | TGTGCCAGCAGTTTGACAGGGGAGGGAGGTGGCTACACCTTC | CASSLTGEGGGYTF
NA | TRBJ2-1 | NA | TRBV5-4 | TGTGCCAGCAGCTTGGCGAACAACAATGAGCAGTTCTTC | CASSLANNNEQFF
NA | TRBJ2-5 | once | TRBV11-2 | TGTGCCAGCAGCTTAGGCTTCCAGGAGACCCAGTACTTC | CASSLGFQETQYF
NA | TRBJ2-2 | NA | TRBV5-1 | TGCGCCAGCAGCTTGGACCCTACGAACACCGGGGAGCTGTTTTTT | CASSLDPTNTGELFF
TRBD1 | TRBJ1-2 | NA | TRBV2 | TGTGCCAGCAGGCCGACAGGGGGCGATGGCTACACCTTC | CASRPTGGDGYTF